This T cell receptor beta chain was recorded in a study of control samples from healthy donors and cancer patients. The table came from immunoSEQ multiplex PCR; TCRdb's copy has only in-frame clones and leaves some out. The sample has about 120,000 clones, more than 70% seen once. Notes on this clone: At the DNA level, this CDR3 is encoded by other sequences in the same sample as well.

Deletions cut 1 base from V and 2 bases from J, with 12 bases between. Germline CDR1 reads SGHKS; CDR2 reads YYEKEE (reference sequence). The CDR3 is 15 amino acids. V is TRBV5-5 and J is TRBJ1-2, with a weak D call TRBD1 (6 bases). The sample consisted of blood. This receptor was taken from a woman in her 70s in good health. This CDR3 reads CASSLNVGGNYGYTF. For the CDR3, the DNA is TGTGCCAGCAGCTTGAACGTAGGGGGGAACTATGGCTACACCTTC. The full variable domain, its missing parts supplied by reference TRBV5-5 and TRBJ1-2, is DAGVTQSPTHLIKTRGQQVTLRCSPISGHKSVSWYQQVLGQGPQFIFQYYEKEERGRGNFPDRFSARQFPNYSSELNVNALLLGDSALYLCASSLNVGGNYGYTFGSGTRLTVV.